This is a list of T cell receptor beta chains from one sample in a study of cytomegalovirus exposure and HLA in healthy donors. The protocol was immunoSEQ multiplex PCR, while the TCRdb copy is restricted to in-frame clones and leaves out a portion. The data contain around 110,000 clones, 81% of them singletons. Source material: PBMCs. Receptor source: a woman younger than 45 in good health and CMV-seronegative. CDR3s include the opening cysteine and the closing phenylalanine or tryptophan. A D gene is named only where the DNA matches it firmly. Only some rows state a clone size, as once, few, many or a class for expanded clones.

v_gene: TRBV7-2
j_gene: TRBJ2-5
d_gene: .
abundance: .
CDR3aa: CASSPYQETQYF
CDR3nt: TGTGCCAGCAGCCCCTACCAAGAGACCCAGTACTTC

v_gene: TRBV5-1
j_gene: TRBJ1-1
d_gene: TRBD1
abundance: .
CDR3aa: CASSSGDRENTEAFF
CDR3nt: TGCGCCAGCAGCTCGGGGGACAGGGAAAACACTGAAGCTTTCTTT

v_gene: TRBV10-3
j_gene: TRBJ2-1
d_gene: TRBD2
abundance: few
CDR3aa: CAISDPRGTSSYNEQFF
CDR3nt: TGTGCCATCAGTGATCCCCGCGGGACTAGCTCCTACAATGAGCAGTTCTTC

v_gene: TRBV18
j_gene: TRBJ1-4
d_gene: .
abundance: .
CDR3aa: CASSPRDEDEKLFF
CDR3nt: TGTGCCAGCTCACCACGAGATGAAGATGAAAAACTGTTTTTT

v_gene: TRBV15
j_gene: TRBJ2-7
d_gene: TRBD2
abundance: .
CDR3aa: CATSRDKLAGDYEQYF
CDR3nt: TGTGCCACCAGCAGAGATAAACTAGCGGGAGACTACGAGCAGTACTTC

v_gene: TRBV2
j_gene: TRBJ1-5
d_gene: TRBD1
abundance: .
CDR3aa: CASSGGTVINQPQHF
CDR3nt: TGTGCCAGCAGCGGCGGGACAGTTATCAATCAGCCCCAGCATTTT

v_gene: TRBV13
j_gene: TRBJ1-1
d_gene: .
abundance: .
CDR3aa: CASSFADDTEAFF
CDR3nt: TGTGCCAGCAGCTTCGCGGATGACACTGAAGCTTTCTTT

v_gene: TRBV7-2
j_gene: TRBJ2-1
d_gene: TRBD2
abundance: .
CDR3aa: CASSLAVAGSYNEQFF
CDR3nt: TGTGCCAGCAGCTTAGCAGTAGCGGGATCCTACAATGAGCAGTTCTTC

v_gene: TRBV19
j_gene: TRBJ1-4
d_gene: .
abundance: few
CDR3aa: CASSIAGNEKLFF
CDR3nt: TGTGCCAGTAGTATTGCGGGAAATGAAAAACTGTTTTTT

v_gene: TRBV6-5
j_gene: TRBJ1-2
d_gene: TRBD1
abundance: .
CDR3aa: CASSTGGGYTF
CDR3nt: TGTGCCAGCAGTACAGGGGGTGGCTACACCTTC

v_gene: TRBV28
j_gene: TRBJ2-3
d_gene: .
abundance: once
CDR3aa: CASSLTSRDTDTQYF
CDR3nt: TGTGCCAGCAGTTTAACTAGCCGCGACACAGATACGCAGTATTTT

v_gene: TRBV4-3
j_gene: TRBJ1-2
d_gene: .
abundance: .
CDR3aa: CASSQDSTGLMSYTF
CDR3nt: TGCGCCAGCAGCCAAGATTCGACAGGTCTTATGAGCTACACCTTC

v_gene: TRBV6-6
j_gene: TRBJ2-3
d_gene: .
abundance: .
CDR3aa: CASRNSGSQDTQYF
CDR3nt: TGTGCCAGCAGAAACAGTGGTTCGCAAGATACGCAGTATTTT

v_gene: TRBV6-1
j_gene: TRBJ2-1
d_gene: TRBD2
abundance: .
CDR3aa: CASSEQLAGVGSYNEQFF
CDR3nt: TGTGCCAGCAGTGAACAACTAGCGGGAGTTGGGTCCTACAATGAGCAGTTCTTC

v_gene: TRBV5-4
j_gene: TRBJ2-3
d_gene: TRBD2
abundance: .
CDR3aa: CASSSGLVRSTDTQYF
CDR3nt: TGTGCCAGCAGCTCGGGACTAGTGAGGAGCACAGATACGCAGTATTTT

v_gene: TRBV7-2
j_gene: TRBJ2-2
d_gene: .
abundance: .
CDR3aa: CASSLAPDTGELFF
CDR3nt: TGTGCCAGCAGCTTAGCCCCAGACACCGGGGAGCTGTTTTTT

v_gene: TRBV29-1
j_gene: TRBJ2-7
d_gene: .
abundance: .
CDR3aa: CSATGTRTRAQYF
CDR3nt: TGCAGCGCCACCGGGACACGGACACGAGCGCAGTACTTC

v_gene: TRBV28
j_gene: TRBJ1-5
d_gene: .
abundance: .
CDR3aa: CASSPGQPQHF
CDR3nt: TGTGCCAGCAGTCCGGGACAGCCCCAGCATTTT

v_gene: TRBV6-5
j_gene: TRBJ2-7
d_gene: TRBD2
abundance: .
CDR3aa: CASSPGTTLYF
CDR3nt: TGTGCCAGCAGTCCCGGGACTACGCTGTACTTC

v_gene: TRBV7-9
j_gene: TRBJ1-5
d_gene: .
abundance: .
CDR3aa: CASERENQPQHF
CDR3nt: TGTGCCAGCGAGAGGGAGAATCAGCCCCAGCATTTT

v_gene: TRBV5-1
j_gene: TRBJ2-7
d_gene: TRBD2
abundance: .
CDR3aa: CASSLGPGGPGEQYF
CDR3nt: TGCGCCAGCAGCTTGGGTCCGGGAGGGCCGGGCGAGCAGTACTTC

v_gene: TRBV9
j_gene: TRBJ2-3
d_gene: TRBD2
abundance: .
CDR3aa: CASSVAGTGGADTQYF
CDR3nt: TGTGCCAGCAGCGTAGCAGGAACGGGAGGTGCAGATACGCAGTATTTT

v_gene: TRBV28
j_gene: TRBJ1-1
d_gene: .
abundance: .
CDR3aa: CASRPIPQGRHTNTEAFF
CDR3nt: TGTGCCAGCAGACCTATACCCCAGGGTAGACACACGAACACTGAAGCTTTCTTT

v_gene: TRBV9
j_gene: TRBJ2-7
d_gene: TRBD2
abundance: .
CDR3aa: CASSAGTINSPSSYEQYF
CDR3nt: TGTGCCAGCAGCGCTGGGACTATTAATTCCCCGAGCTCCTACGAGCAGTACTTC

v_gene: TRBV19
j_gene: TRBJ1-5
d_gene: .
abundance: .
CDR3aa: CASAAGAGTPFNQPQHF
CDR3nt: TGTGCCAGTGCCGCCGGAGCCGGGACACCTTTCAATCAGCCCCAGCATTTT

v_gene: TRBV5-1
j_gene: TRBJ2-3
d_gene: TRBD2
abundance: .
CDR3aa: CASSPPLLAGSSTDTQYF
CDR3nt: TGCGCCAGCAGCCCGCCCCTTTTAGCGGGTTCTAGCACAGATACGCAGTATTTT

v_gene: TRBV2
j_gene: TRBJ1-2
d_gene: TRBD1
abundance: once
CDR3aa: CASSERGTGYGYTF
CDR3nt: TGTGCCAGCAGTGAACGCGGGACAGGGTATGGCTACACCTTC

v_gene: TRBV30
j_gene: TRBJ2-5
d_gene: TRBD2
abundance: .
CDR3aa: CAWSRQTSGAETQYF
CDR3nt: TGTGCCTGGAGTCGACAGACTAGCGGGGCGGAGACCCAGTACTTC

v_gene: TRBV5-4
j_gene: TRBJ2-3
d_gene: TRBD1
abundance: .
CDR3aa: CASSSTGGPDTQYF
CDR3nt: TGTGCCAGCAGCTCGACAGGGGGCCCAGATACGCAGTATTTT

v_gene: TRBV19
j_gene: TRBJ1-3
d_gene: .
abundance: .
CDR3aa: CASSKDSSGNTIYF
CDR3nt: TGTGCCAGTTCCAAAGATAGCTCTGGAAACACCATATATTTT

v_gene: TRBV18
j_gene: TRBJ2-1
d_gene: TRBD2
abundance: .
CDR3aa: CASSQRSGINNEQFF
CDR3nt: TGTGCCAGCTCACAAAGGAGCGGGATCAACAATGAGCAGTTCTTC

v_gene: TRBV7-9
j_gene: TRBJ2-7
d_gene: .
abundance: .
CDR3aa: CASSMAGEQYF
CDR3nt: TGTGCCAGCAGCATGGCGGGCGAGCAGTACTTC

v_gene: TRBV5-1
j_gene: TRBJ2-3
d_gene: TRBD1
abundance: few
CDR3aa: CASRGQDTDTQYF
CDR3nt: TGCGCCAGCAGGGGACAGGACACAGATACGCAGTATTTT

v_gene: TRBV4-3
j_gene: TRBJ1-1
d_gene: .
abundance: .
CDR3aa: CASSQESRTEAFF
CDR3nt: TGCGCCAGCAGCCAAGAGAGTCGCACTGAAGCTTTCTTT

v_gene: TRBV5-1
j_gene: TRBJ2-1
d_gene: TRBD1
abundance: .
CDR3aa: CASFRTGDSYNEQFF
CDR3nt: TGCGCCAGCTTTAGGACAGGAGACTCCTACAATGAGCAGTTCTTC

v_gene: TRBV6-5
j_gene: TRBJ1-3
d_gene: .
abundance: .
CDR3aa: CASSPRQIGNTIYF
CDR3nt: TGTGCCAGCAGTCCCCGCCAGATCGGAAACACCATATATTTT

v_gene: TRBV20-1
j_gene: TRBJ2-7
d_gene: .
abundance: .
CDR3aa: CSAGQYEQYF
CDR3nt: TGCAGTGCTGGACAGTACGAGCAGTACTTC